This TCR beta chain was captured by sequencing in a study of blood T cell repertoires in COVID-19. At the level of the study: Italy, Spain and the United States were the sources of the convalescent and acute COVID-19 samples. Sample material is recorded as cDNA or gDNA derived from T cells, B-cell-depleted T cells, or PBMCs.

Germline values: CDR1 LGHNT, CDR2 FRNRAP. Deletions cut 2 bases from V and 7 bases from J, with 11 bases between. There are 14 residues in the CDR3. Original data processing: How many nucleated cells were present was estimated from reference gene primer amplification. The data were produced by immunoSEQ multiplex PCR, yet TCRdb's version contains in-frame clones alone and is incomplete. V and J calls and clone size follow that table, whereas D and trimming were derived from the DNA. The data contain 400,000 or so clones, 80% to 95% of them seen just once; the ten biggest clones take up 0.6% to 0.7%. Researchers sorted participants into cohorts using their self-reported clinical history.

The chain couples TRBV12-5 to TRBJ1-4, with D maybe TRBD1 (5 bases). Sequencing was done on a sample of PBMCs or T cells enriched from blood (not recorded which). The TCR originated in a man younger than 30 who had recovered from COVID-19. CDR3 sequence (DNA): TGTGCTAGTGGTTTGTATCAGGGAGGTGAAAAACTGTTTTTT. Protein: CASGLYQGGEKLFF.